The 5 T cell receptor beta chains listed next were all sequenced from one sample in a study of tumor-infiltrating lymphocytes in primary liver carcinoma. The template, 500 ng total RNA, yielded TCR beta cDNA made with a constant-region primer. Slightly modified ARM-PCR with three nested multiplex PCR rounds yielded TCR beta libraries. With TRBV1-TRBV30 forward primers and a C-beta reverse primer, the first two PCR rounds were run for around 10 cycles each. TCRdb re-derived calls from the multiplex PCR reads in MiXCR, one entry per CDR3 protein. The sample lists about 200,000 distinct CDR3 sequences, approximately 64% occurring once. Alongside blood RNA obtained from unsorted whole blood, germline DNA was also extracted. Sequenced sample: peripheral blood. The origin of the receptors is a woman aged 60 to 75 with primary liver carcinoma and hepatitis B virus infection.

Regarding this clonotype: Given a much more abundant clone one base away, this may be a read error. V usage is TRBV4-1 and J usage is TRBJ1-1; D gene unclear. The V gene's germline CDR1 is MGHRA and CDR2 YSYEKL. The ends were cut back, 3 bases at V and 11 bases at J, with 13 bases in the middle. The CDR3 is made up of 12 amino acids. Here the CDR3 reads CASSHLGSEAFF. The CDR3 DNA is TGCGCCAGCAGCCATTTAGGGTCGGAGGCTTTCTTT.

In regard to this clonotype: A read error may be the cause here, since a much bigger clone is one base away. This chain links TRBV5-6 with TRBJ1-5; D gene uncertain. There are 13 residues in the CDR3. V lost 3 bases and J lost 5, with 9 bases in between. The V gene's germline CDR1 is SGHDT and CDR2 YYEEEE. The CDR3: CASSYMKDQPQHF. The CDR3 DNA follows: TGTGCCAGCAGCTATATGAAGGATCAGCCCCAGCATTTT.

This clonotype is medium-sized in the sample. This chain links TRBV6-5 with TRBJ2-3, with TRBD2 as a possible D gene (5 bases). Germline V gene sequence: CDR1 MNHEY, CDR2 SVGAGI. CDR3 size: 14 residues. V was shortened by 5 bases and J by 8 bases, with 17 bases between the two germline ends. The CDR3 region is CASSPSPRDGTQYF. In DNA form, the CDR3 reads TGTGCCAGCAGTCCTAGCCCTCGTGACGGTACGCAGTATTTT.

A word on this clonotype: The junction departs from the called germline gene at one end, perhaps through a read error. The chain recombines TRBV11-3 with TRBJ1-1, with 7 positions matching TRBD1. The CDR3 extends over 15 amino acids. From germline, CDR1 is SGHNT and CDR2 YENEEA. CDR3 coding DNA: TGTGCCGGCAGCTTAGAGGGGGCACGGGGCACTGAAGCTTTCTTT. This translates into CAGSLEGARGTEAFF.

On this clonotype: A junction end diverges from the germline sequence, so it may reflect a read error. The chain combines TRBV29-1 with TRBJ2-3; D might be TRBD1 or TRBD2, each matching 6 bases. CDR3 size: 15 residues. Germline V gene sequence: CDR1 SQVTM, CDR2 ANQGSEA. DNA for the CDR3: TGCAGCGTTGAAAGGGTAGGGGGAGGCACAAATACGCAGTATTTT. Translation: CSVERVGGGTNTQYF.